This is a list of T cell receptor beta chains from one sample in a study of T cell changes during pregnancy in multiple sclerosis. Repertoires were generated with immunoSEQ multiplex PCR, while TCRdb's copy carries only in-frame clones and drops some. Among about 52,000 clones listed, 92% were seen once. The source material was CD4+ T cells from peripheral blood mononuclear cells, sampled after pregnancy. All receptors derive from a female donor in good health, enrolled as a control in a pregnancy study. CDR3s include the opening cysteine and the closing phenylalanine or tryptophan. Each record gives: J gene, D gene, V gene, CDR3 DNA, CDR3 protein. The D gene is left open where the match is weak.

J: TRBJ2-7; D: .; V: TRBV21-1; DNA: TGTGCCAGCAGTGGGACAGGGGCCTACGAGCAGTACTTC; CDR3: CASSGTGAYEQYF
J: TRBJ2-7; D: TRBD2; V: TRBV11-2; DNA: TGTGCCAGCAGCCCCGGGGTAGCGGGGACTTACGAGCAGTACTTC; CDR3: CASSPGVAGTYEQYF
J: TRBJ1-2; D: .; V: TRBV9; DNA: TGTGCCAGCAGCGTAGAGAGTAACTATGGCTACACCTTC; CDR3: CASSVESNYGYTF
J: TRBJ1-1; D: .; V: TRBV5-5; DNA: TGTGCCAGCAGCTTACAAAAGACAGGCGCGAACACTGAAGCTTTCTTT; CDR3: CASSLQKTGANTEAFF
J: TRBJ1-4; D: TRBD1; V: TRBV15; DNA: TGTGCCACCAGCGGCGACGACAGGGGGTTTTCTAATGAAAAACTGTTTTTT; CDR3: CATSGDDRGFSNEKLFF
J: TRBJ1-6; D: TRBD1; V: TRBV14; DNA: TGTGCCAGCAGCCACGACAGGGGCCAGATAAATTCACCCCTCCACTTT; CDR3: CASSHDRGQINSPLHF
J: TRBJ2-1; D: .; V: TRBV25-1; DNA: TGTGCCAGCAGACGGGGAAGCTCCTACAATGAGCAGTTCTTC; CDR3: CASRRGSSYNEQFF
J: TRBJ1-2; D: TRBD1; V: TRBV27; DNA: TGTGCCAGCAGTGTACGGACAGGGGGCGGCTATGGCTACACCTTC; CDR3: CASSVRTGGGYGYTF
J: TRBJ2-7; D: TRBD1; V: TRBV7-2; DNA: TGTGCCAGCAGCCCAGGGTCGGACAGGGCCACCTGGCAGTACTTC; CDR3: CASSPGSDRATWQYF
J: TRBJ1-2; D: .; V: TRBV5-1; DNA: TGCGCCAGCAGCTCCAGCGGGGGATCGGTCTATGGCTACACCTTC; CDR3: CASSSSGGSVYGYTF
J: TRBJ2-1; D: .; V: TRBV9; DNA: TGTGCCAGCAGCGGCGCTGGACACAGCTCCTACAATGAGCAGTTCTTC; CDR3: CASSGAGHSSYNEQFF
J: TRBJ2-7; D: .; V: TRBV5-4; DNA: TGTGCCAGCAGCTTGGGAATTAGGACAGCCCCTACCTACGAGCAGTACTTC; CDR3: CASSLGIRTAPTYEQYF